The next 17 T cell receptor beta chains were all read from a single sample in a study of T cells in Graves' hyperthyroidism and ophthalmopathy. Amplification of TCR beta CDR3 regions was performed using RNA transcripts as template. Primed by the HTBI set, a first-round RT-PCR was run on the TCR CDR3. Each CDR3 protein gets one entry after TCRdb re-called the multiplex PCR reads with MiXCR. The sample lists roughly 280,000 distinct CDR3 sequences, 20% to 25% seen once, with over 55% in the top ten. The source material was blood. All receptors come from a man younger than 45 with Graves' ophthalmopathy.

This clonotype was detected ten times or more. The chain employs TRBV11-1 and TRBJ1-1; no clear D gene. Germline V lookup: CDR1 SGHAT, CDR2 FQDESV (reference sequence). The length of the CDR3 is 15 residues. V gave up 3 bases and J gave up 1 base, with 12 bases separating them. DNA of the CDR3: TGTGCCAGCAGCTTTGGGCAAGGCGGGAACACTGAAGCTTTCTTT. It specifies CASSFGQGGNTEAFF.

J is TRBJ2-7 and V is TRBV10-3, with D tentatively TRBD1 or TRBD2 (7 bases each). Germline loops: CDR1 ENHRY, CDR2 SYGVKD. Trimming took 6 bases from V and 2 from J, leaving 20 bases between them. CDR3 length equals 16 residues. The CDR3 loop is CAISLDRQGGAYEQYF. In DNA, the CDR3 is TGTGCCATCAGCTTGGACCGACAGGGAGGGGCCTACGAGCAGTACTTC.

To note about this clonotype: This may be a read error, as it is one base from a much larger clone. This chain uses TRBV5-6 with TRBJ1-3; possible D gene TRBD1, 6 bases. The CDR3 runs 15 residues. The germline V gene has CDR1 SGHDT and CDR2 YYEEEE. The chain's CDR3 is CASGFPDSSGNTIYF. The CDR3 bases are TGTGCCAGCGGCTTCCCGGACAGCTCTGGAAACACCATATATTTT. Variable domain in full (rest from reference TRBV5-6 and TRBJ1-3): DAGVTQSPTHLIKTRGQQVTLRCSPKSGHDTVSWYQQALGQGPQFIFQYYEEEERQRGNFPDRFSGHQFPNYSSELNVNALLLGDSALYLCASGFPDSSGNTIYFGEGSWLTVV.

CDR3 region: CASSLAPTVNYGYTF. CDR3 nucleotide sequence: TGCGCCAGCAGCTTGGCTCCGACAGTTAACTATGGCTACACCTTC. This chain joins TRBV5-1 and TRBJ1-2; tentative D call: TRBD1 (5 bases). The CDR3 contains 15 residues. Germline V gene data show CDR1 as SGHRS and CDR2 as YFSETQ. Trimming took 0 bases from V and 1 from J, leaving 10 bases between them.

The table lists this clonotype with a few counts. As DNA, the CDR3 is TGTGCCAGCAGTTCGTACGCCGGGGAGCTGTTTTTT. Protein: CASSSYAGELFF. The chain recombines TRBV12-3 or TRBV12-4 with TRBJ2-2; no reliable D call. The CDR3 has 12 amino acids. Deletions cut 4 bases from V and 6 bases from J, with 6 bases between.

The chain joins TRBV11-3 to TRBJ2-5; D ambiguous. V shed 5 bases and J shed 0 bases, with 10 bases lying between them. The CDR3 is made up of 14 amino acids. Germline CDR1 SGHNT, CDR2 YENEEA. CDR3 coding DNA: TGTGCCAGCAGCCCGAGTGTGGACCAAGAGACCCAGTACTTC. This translates into CASSPSVDQETQYF.

This clonotype was counted ten times or more. The CDR3 region is CASSPGTGASNQPQHF. Here the CDR3 DNA reads TGTGCCAGTAGTCCCGGGACAGGGGCTAGCAATCAGCCCCAGCATTTT. The chain combines TRBV19 with TRBJ1-5; TRBD1 agrees at 10 bases. Germline V gene sequence: CDR1 LNHDA, CDR2 SQIVND (reference sequence). V lost 5 bases and J lost 0; bases outside the gene matches: 4. CDR3 length: 16 amino acids.

The table lists this clonotype with many counts. The chain employs TRBV13 and TRBJ2-7, with TRBD1 identical over 8 bases. Germline V gene data show CDR1 as PRHDT and CDR2 as FYEKMQ (reference sequence). The trim removed 4 bases at V and 0 bases at J, leaving 2 bases unmatched. The CDR3 loop spans 14 amino acids. The CDR3 region is CASSWDRSSYEQYF. The CDR3 DNA reads TGTGCCAGCAGCTGGGACAGGAGCTCCTACGAGCAGTACTTC.

Ten or more counts support this clonotype. The V and J genes are TRBV5-1 and TRBJ1-2, with a weak D call TRBD1 (6 bases). Between the trimmed V and J ends, which lost 3 bases and 8 bases, there was a span of 20 bases. The germline V gene has CDR1 SGHRS and CDR2 YFSETQ. The CDR3 runs 15 residues. This CDR3 is CASSYTEGGKGGYTF. CDR3 in DNA: TGCGCCAGCAGCTACACAGAGGGGGGCAAAGGCGGCTACACCTTC.

A note on this clonotype: The missing conserved phenylalanine or tryptophan at the end of this CDR3 makes a read error likely. The J gene is TRBJ1-6, the V gene TRBV15; D uncertain. Trimming took 1 base from V and 5 from J, leaving 6 bases between them. The CDR3 has 14 amino acids. CDR1 LNHNV and CDR2 YYDKDF come from the germline V gene (reference sequence). CDR3 bases: TGTGCCACCAGCAGAGGACGGGATAATTCACCCCTCCACTCT. It specifies CATSRGRDNSPLHS.

The CDR3 loop reads CAISERLGDTQYF. CDR3 in DNA: TGTGCCATCAGTGAGCGTCTTGGTGATACGCAGTATTTT. V gene TRBV10-3 combines with J gene TRBJ2-3; D call uncertain. V lost 2 bases, J lost 6 bases, and 9 bases lay in between. CDR3 length: 13 residues. Germline CDR1 reads ENHRY; CDR2 reads SYGVKD.

The chain employs TRBV27 and TRBJ2-7, with TRBD2 identical over 12 bases. The V segment lost 6 bases and the J segment 1 base; nucleotides outside the gene matches: 16. CDR3 size: 19 residues. The germline gives CDR1 MNHEY, CDR2 SMNVEV (reference sequence). Here the CDR3 DNA reads TGTGCCAGCAGCCCTCGGGCTAGCGGGAGGGCCAGGGTGTCCTACGAGCAGTACTTC. Translating it yields CASSPRASGRARVSYEQYF.

The chain couples TRBV2 to TRBJ1-4; D might be TRBD1 (5 bases). The CDR3 is 14 residues long. V was pared by 8 bases and J by 8 bases, with 18 bases between. In germline, CDR1 is SNHLY, CDR2 FYNNEI. The CDR3 bases are TGTGCCAGCCTTCCCGGGACCCTCACGGAAAAACTGTTTTTT. It yields the protein CASLPGTLTEKLFF.

There are many counts of this clonotype. V and J are TRBV20-1 and TRBJ2-7; the match to TRBD2 covers 7 bases. CDR1 DFQATT and CDR2 SNEGSKA come from the germline V gene (reference sequence). Trimming took 2 bases from V and 4 from J; bases not matched to a gene: 11. There are 15 residues in the CDR3. DNA for the CDR3: TGCAGTGCTAGAAAGGGGAGCGGGAACATGTACGAGCAGTACTTC. Protein sequence: CSARKGSGNMYEQYF.

The rearrangement joins TRBV20-1 to TRBJ2-3; maybe TRBD2 (5 bases). This CDR3 is built from 14 residues. The V and J ends lost 4 bases and 5 bases respectively, with 16 bases between them. The germline CDR1 and CDR2 sequences are DFQATT and SNEGSKA (reference sequence). In DNA, the CDR3 is TGCAGTGCTAAAGGATTCGGAGGTCTAGATACGCAGTATTTT. It codes for CSAKGFGGLDTQYF.

The CDR3 sequence: CASTQRLTYNEQFF. Written as DNA, the CDR3 is TGTGCCAGCACCCAGCGGCTTACCTACAATGAGCAGTTCTTC. This sequence joins TRBV28 and TRBJ2-1; maybe TRBD2 (5 bases). The CDR3 sequence is 14 residues long. Germline V lookup: CDR1 MDHEN, CDR2 SYDVKM. Trimming left V 7 bases short and J 2 bases short, with 12 bases between. Variable domain in full (rest from reference TRBV28 and TRBJ2-1): DVKVTQSSRYLVKRTGEKVFLECVQDMDHENMFWYRQDPGLGLRLIYFSYDVKMKEKGDIPEGYSVSREKKERFSLILESASTNQTSMYLCASTQRLTYNEQFFGPGTRLTVL.

The sample holds a few counts of this clonotype. The rearrangement joins TRBV11-2 to TRBJ2-1; D gene uncertain. The CDR3 covers 19 residues. Germline values: CDR1 SGHAT, CDR2 FQNNGV. The germline V and J ends were trimmed by 1 base and 7 bases, with 26 bases remaining between them. CDR3 residues: CASSLVLRFRQERSNEQFF. In nucleotides, the CDR3 is TGTGCCAGCAGCTTAGTACTGCGTTTTAGGCAGGAAAGGTCGAATGAGCAGTTCTTC.